What follows is one T cell receptor beta chain and its context. The data were obtained in a study of blood T cell repertoires in COVID-19. Across the study: Specimens from acute and convalescent COVID-19 originated in the United States, Italy and Spain. The analysed material was cDNA or gDNA that came from T cells, B-cell-depleted T cells, or PBMCs.

As handled by the study authors: Amplifying reference gene primers gave estimates of nucleated cell counts. Libraries were prepared by immunoSEQ multiplex PCR; TCRdb keeps only in-frame clonotypes and omits some of them. V, J and clone size derive from that table, while D and trimming were established from the DNA sequence. Seen here are approximately 70,000 clones, 70% to 80% observed once, and the top ten hold 26%. CDR3 length: 16 residues. Germline V lookup: CDR1 LNHDA, CDR2 SQIVND (reference sequence). J lost 6 bases, V lost 5 bases, and 11 bases had no gene match. What was sequenced was peripheral blood. The chain combines TRBV19 with TRBJ2-1, with 9 positions matching TRBD1. This receptor was identified in a man between 60 and 75 years old with active or convalescent COVID-19. This CDR3 reads CASSLGPGQGPNEQFF. The CDR3 bases are TGTGCCAGTAGTCTAGGTCCGGGACAGGGCCCCAATGAGCAGTTCTTC.